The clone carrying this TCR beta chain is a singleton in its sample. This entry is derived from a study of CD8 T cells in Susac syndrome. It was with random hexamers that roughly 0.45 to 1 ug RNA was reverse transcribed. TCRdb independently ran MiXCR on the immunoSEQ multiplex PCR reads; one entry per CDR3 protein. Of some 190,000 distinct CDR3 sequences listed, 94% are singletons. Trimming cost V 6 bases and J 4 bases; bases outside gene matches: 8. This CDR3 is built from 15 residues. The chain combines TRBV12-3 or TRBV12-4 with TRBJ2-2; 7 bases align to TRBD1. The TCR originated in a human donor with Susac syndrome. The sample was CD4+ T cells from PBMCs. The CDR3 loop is CASRRGTDTTGELFF. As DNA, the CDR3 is TGTGCCAGCAGGAGGGGGACAGATACCACCGGGGAGCTGTTTTTT.